Below, 30 T cell receptor beta chains from the same sample are listed, as sequenced in a study of cytomegalovirus exposure and HLA in healthy donors. Researchers ran the PCR with 60 Vbeta and 13 Jbeta primers. Assay used: immunoSEQ multiplex PCR; TCRdb lists only in-frame clones, some missing. The data contain 150,000 to 200,000 clones, around four fifths of them singletons. Sequencing was carried out using PBMCs. The receptors were sampled from a female donor in good health and CMV-seronegative.

V gene TRBV6-5 combines with J gene TRBJ2-5; 8 nucleotides line up with TRBD1. Germline V gives CDR1 MNHEY, CDR2 SVGAGI. Losses at the gene ends were 0 bases for V and 5 bases for J; bases not matched to a gene: 5. CDR3 length: 15 amino acids. The CDR3 protein is CASSYSYQGAETQYF. The CDR3 bases are TGTGCCAGCAGTTACTCTTACCAGGGGGCTGAGACCCAGTACTTC.

This clone was picked up a small number of times. The V and J genes are TRBV5-4 and TRBJ1-1; a weak D match, TRBD1 (5 bases). The germline CDR1 and CDR2 sequences are SGHNT and YYREEE (reference sequence). V was cut by 4 bases and J by 3 bases, with 13 bases left in between. The CDR3 runs to 14 residues. The CDR3 DNA reads as TGTGCCAGCAGCCCCCCCGGGGGGGACACTGAAGCTTTCTTT. Residues: CASSPPGGDTEAFF.

This chain joins TRBV5-6 and TRBJ1-1; D possibly corresponds to TRBD1 (6 bases). This CDR3 is 14 amino acids long. The V gene's germline CDR1 is SGHDT and CDR2 YYEEEE. Between the trimmed V and J ends, which lost 0 bases and 6 bases, there was a span of 12 bases. The CDR3 is CASSLVGGLSEAFF. The CDR3 bases are TGTGCCAGCAGCTTGGTCGGGGGGCTGTCTGAAGCTTTCTTT.

The chain recombines TRBV27 with TRBJ2-7; tentative D call: TRBD1 (6 bases). CDR3 size: 12 residues. Germline V gives CDR1 MNHEY, CDR2 SMNVEV (reference sequence). V was trimmed by 6 bases and J by 11 bases, leaving 17 bases between them. The DNA for the CDR3 is TGTGCCAGCAGGATACCGCCGGGACACGAGTACTTC. Its translation: CASRIPPGHEYF.

This clone was counted a single time. The CDR3 reads CASSLGLTGTGANVLTF. In DNA form, the CDR3 reads TGCGCCAGCAGCTTGGGGCTAACAGGGACTGGGGCCAACGTCCTGACTTTC. The V and J genes are TRBV5-1 and TRBJ2-6; D is perhaps TRBD1 (6 bases). V gave up 0 bases and J gave up 2 bases, with 12 bases separating them. CDR1 SGHRS and CDR2 YFSETQ come from the germline V gene. The CDR3 runs 17 residues.

The rearrangement joins TRBV6-6 to TRBJ1-2, with 8 bases aligning to TRBD1. With V trimmed by 0 bases and J by 7 bases, 10 bases remained unmatched. The CDR3 sequence is 16 residues long. Germline CDR1 reads MNHNY; CDR2 reads SVGAGI (reference sequence). The CDR3 nucleotides read TGTGCCAGCAGTTACTCGAATTGGCAGGGGGCGGGTGGCTACACCTTC. It yields the protein CASSYSNWQGAGGYTF.

Worth noting for this clone: The sample carries other DNA sequences with the same CDR3. The chain joins TRBV27 to TRBJ1-5, with 10 bases matching TRBD1. The CDR3 is made up of 14 amino acids. V shed 8 bases and J 2 bases; nucleotides not matched to a gene: 3. Germline assignment: CDR1 MNHEY and CDR2 SMNVEV (reference sequence). CDR3 bases: TGTGCCAGCTGGGGGACAGGGGGCAATCAGCCCCAGCATTTT. It is translated as CASWGTGGNQPQHF.

This clone was recorded a few times. The chain joins TRBV15 to TRBJ2-1, with 8 bases lining up with TRBD1. The CDR3 length is 15 residues. Germline CDR1 reads LNHNV; CDR2 reads YYDKDF (reference sequence). The V and J ends lost 5 bases and 7 bases, in that order; junction bases with no gene match: 10. CDR3 coding DNA: TGTGCCACCAGCCGTGACAGGGGCACGGGGAATGAGCAGTTCTTC. Translated: CATSRDRGTGNEQFF.

The chain combines TRBV7-6 with TRBJ2-5; D possibly corresponds to TRBD1 (6 bases). V was pared by 1 base and J by 4 bases, with 10 bases between. This CDR3 contains 14 residues. The germline CDR1 and CDR2 sequences are SGHVS and FNYEAQ. The CDR3: CASSLGGGIETQYF. The CDR3 DNA follows: TGTGCCAGCAGCTTAGGAGGGGGTATAGAGACCCAGTACTTC.

The rearrangement uses TRBV7-6 and TRBJ1-2; D might be TRBD1 (6 bases). V lost 0 bases and J 2 bases, leaving 10 bases between the germline ends. CDR3 length: 15 amino acids. Germline V gene data show CDR1 as SGHVS and CDR2 as FNYEAQ. The CDR3 sequence is CASSLARGSNYGYTF. The CDR3 region has the DNA TGTGCCAGCAGCTTAGCCAGGGGATCGAACTATGGCTACACCTTC.

V and J are TRBV7-8 and TRBJ2-7; the match to TRBD1 covers 10 bases. With 5 bases clipped from V and 4 bases from J, the junction kept 11 bases outside the gene matches. This CDR3 contains 16 residues. Germline V gene data show CDR1 as SGHVS and CDR2 as FQNEAQ. The CDR3 protein is CASSRSRGTGDYEQYF. Written as DNA, the CDR3 is TGTGCCAGCAGCCGTAGTAGAGGGACAGGGGATTACGAGCAGTACTTC.

V usage is TRBV6-4 and J usage is TRBJ2-1; D perhaps matches TRBD2 (6 bases). The germline CDR1 and CDR2 sequences are MRHNA and SNTAGT. V lost 0 bases, J lost 10 bases, and 19 bases lay in between. The CDR3 spans 16 residues. CDR3 region: CASSDSMAGSVDEQFF. The CDR3, as DNA: TGTGCCAGCAGTGACTCGATGGCGGGAAGTGTGGACGAGCAGTTCTTC.

This chain links TRBV5-1 with TRBJ2-2, with 9 bases that match TRBD2. The ends lost 5 bases at V and 3 bases at J; junction bases unmatched: 8. The CDR3 extends over 16 amino acids. Germline CDR1 reads SGHRS; CDR2 reads YFSETQ. The CDR3 nucleotides are TGCGCCAGCAGTTCGGAGACTAGCGGTTACACCGGGGAGCTGTTTTTT. As protein: CASSSETSGYTGELFF.

This sequence joins TRBV4-3 and TRBJ1-1, with 10 bases matching TRBD1. Trimming took 1 base from V and 3 from J; bases not matched to a gene: 2. Germline CDR1 is LGHNA and CDR2 is YSLEER. The CDR3 consists of 15 residues. The CDR3 DNA follows: TGCGCCAGCAGCCAAGCGACAGGGGGCTACACTGAAGCTTTCTTT. This translates into CASSQATGGYTEAFF.

J is TRBJ2-5 and V is TRBV5-8, with TRBD1 matching 8 bases. V trimming: 4 bases; J trimming: 4 bases; junction bases outside the gene matches: 9. This CDR3 has 15 amino acids. The germline CDR1 and CDR2 sequences are SGHTS and YDEGEE. Written as DNA, the CDR3 is TGTGCCAGCAGCCTCACTGGGACAGGTGGAGAGACCCAGTACTTC. It translates to CASSLTGTGGETQYF. The entire variable domain, with the rest obtained from reference TRBV5-8 and TRBJ2-5, is as follows: EAGVTQSPTHLIKTRGQQATLRCSPISGHTSVYWYQQALGLGLQFLLWYDEGEERNRGNFPPRFSGRQFPNYSSELNVNALELEDSALYLCASSLTGTGGETQYFGPGTRLLVL.

This chain uses TRBV19 with TRBJ1-1, with 10 bases identical to TRBD1. The CDR3 extends over 16 amino acids. Unmatched junction bases numbered 12, after V lost 10 bases and J lost 1 base. Germline V gene sequence: CDR1 LNHDA, CDR2 SQIVND (reference sequence). CDR3 sequence reads: CATTLGTGVWNTEAFF. As DNA, the CDR3 is TGTGCCACTACCCTTGGGACAGGGGTGTGGAACACTGAAGCTTTCTTT.

This clone was counted a few times. The chain has TRBV2 and TRBJ2-1, with D possibly being TRBD1 (6 bases). Germline CDR1 and CDR2: SNHLY and FYNNEI. The CDR3 spans 15 residues. Trimming removed 8 bases at V and 2 bases at J, with 16 bases between. The chain's CDR3 is CASVAQGTTYNEQFF. The CDR3, as DNA: TGTGCCAGCGTTGCGCAGGGGACAACCTACAATGAGCAGTTCTTC.

This rearrangement joins TRBV6-5 to TRBJ2-5; 10 nucleotides match TRBD2. The end of the DNA fits TRBJ2-7 better, so the J call may be wrong. The CDR3 has 15 residues. The germline gives CDR1 MNHEY, CDR2 SVGAGI. The CDR3 region has the DNA TGTGCCAGCAGTTCTCTAGCGGGAGAAAGGTACGAGCAGTACTTC. Protein: CASSSLAGERYEQYF.

The rearrangement links TRBV9 to TRBJ2-1; the match to TRBD1 covers 7 bases. The CDR3 extends over 17 amino acids. Looked up from germline, CDR1 is SGDLS and CDR2 is YYNGEE. The V and J ends lost 0 bases and 3 bases, in that order; junction bases with no gene match: 9. This chain's CDR3 is CASSVDAPDRLYNEQFF. The CDR3 nucleotides read TGTGCCAGCAGCGTAGATGCCCCGGACAGGCTCTACAATGAGCAGTTCTTC.

This clone was picked up a small number of times. This sequence joins TRBV18 and TRBJ1-1, with D unclear. V was pared by 2 bases and J by 6 bases, with 10 bases between. Germline V gene sequence: CDR1 KGHSH, CDR2 LQKENI. CDR3 length: 13 amino acids. The CDR3 is CASSPTGIPEAFF. The CDR3 bases are TGTGCCAGCTCACCAACCGGGATCCCTGAAGCTTTCTTT.

This chain links TRBV12-5 with TRBJ2-5; TRBD1 is a possible D gene (6 bases). Germline V lookup: CDR1 LGHNT, CDR2 FRNRAP. Trimming left V 5 bases short and J 5 bases short, with 18 bases between. CDR3 size: 15 residues. CDR3 in amino acids: CASGPGQLQGETQYF. The DNA for the CDR3 is TGTGCTAGTGGTCCAGGACAGCTTCAAGGGGAGACCCAGTACTTC.

The gene calls are TRBV14 and TRBJ2-1; 7 nucleotides agree with TRBD1. With V trimmed by 0 bases and J by 6 bases, 8 bases remained unmatched. The germline V gene has CDR1 SGHDN and CDR2 FVKESK. The CDR3 spans 16 residues. CDR3 in DNA: TGTGCCAGCAGCCAAGATGACAGGGTGGTGGGCAATGAGCAGTTCTTC. Residues: CASSQDDRVVGNEQFF.

CDR3 sequence: CASSLWVAGGPKNEQFF. The CDR3 DNA sequence: TGTGCCAGCAGTTTATGGGTAGCGGGAGGGCCCAAGAATGAGCAGTTCTTC. The chain carries TRBV28 and TRBJ2-1; 11 bases are shared with TRBD2. Trimming cost V 0 bases and J 7 bases; bases outside gene matches: 8. Germline assignment: CDR1 MDHEN and CDR2 SYDVKM. This CDR3 is 17 amino acids long. Full variable domain (rest looked up from reference TRBV28 and TRBJ2-1): DVKVTQSSRYLVKRTGEKVFLECVQDMDHENMFWYRQDPGLGLRLIYFSYDVKMKEKGDIPEGYSVSREKKERFSLILESASTNQTSMYLCASSLWVAGGPKNEQFFGPGTRLTVL.

The chain links TRBV10-1 to TRBJ2-1; 11 positions match TRBD2. The CDR3 length is 16 residues. Germline CDR1 WNHNN, CDR2 SYGVQD (reference sequence). With V trimmed by 3 bases and J by 5 bases, 6 bases remained unmatched. CDR3 sequence (DNA): TGCGCCAGCAGTGATTCCGGGACTAGCGGACACAATGAGCAGTTCTTC. It specifies CASSDSGTSGHNEQFF.

This clone was observed once. The chain couples TRBV28 to TRBJ1-6, with D hard to call. The CDR3 covers 15 residues. CDR1 and CDR2 from the germline V gene are MDHEN and SYDVKM. V lost 2 bases to trimming and J lost 0 bases, with 5 bases between them. The CDR3 protein is CASSLASSYNSPLHF. The CDR3 DNA is TGTGCCAGCAGTTTAGCGAGCTCCTATAATTCACCCCTCCACTTT.

V usage is TRBV28 and J usage is TRBJ2-1; 11 bases map to TRBD2. The CDR3 covers 15 residues. CDR1 MDHEN and CDR2 SYDVKM come from the germline V gene. With 6 bases clipped from V and 9 bases from J, the junction kept 10 bases outside the gene matches. The CDR3, as DNA: TGTGCCAGCAGCCACTTAGCGGGGGGGCCCCCTGAGCAGTTCTTC. Residues: CASSHLAGGPPEQFF.

V usage is TRBV4-1 and J usage is TRBJ2-7; D may be TRBD1 (8 bases). CDR3 size: 16 residues. With 0 bases removed from V and 3 bases from J, the gap between germline ends came to 15 bases. CDR1 is MGHRA, CDR2 YSYEKL, per germline. CDR3 protein: CASSQDAGDRFYEQYF. In DNA form, the CDR3 reads TGCGCCAGCAGCCAAGATGCGGGGGACAGGTTCTACGAGCAGTACTTC.

The chain links TRBV5-1 to TRBJ2-5; 8 bases match TRBD1. Trimming took 3 bases from V and 11 from J; bases not matched to a gene: 15. Germline V gives CDR1 SGHRS, CDR2 YFSETQ. The CDR3 consists of 15 residues. The CDR3 here is CASSSGQGSAREQYF. The CDR3 nucleotides read TGCGCCAGCAGCTCAGGACAGGGCAGTGCTCGGGAGCAGTACTTC.

There are a few counts of this clone. The chain combines TRBV7-2 with TRBJ1-5; maybe TRBD1 (6 bases). This CDR3 comprises 15 residues. V gave up 1 base and J gave up 1 base, with 8 bases separating them. In germline, CDR1 is SGHTA, CDR2 FQGNSA. CDR3 in amino acids: CASSLDGQSNQPQHF. CDR3 coding DNA: TGTGCCAGCAGCTTAGACGGACAGAGCAATCAGCCCCAGCATTTT.

The table lists this clone with a few counts. The J gene is TRBJ1-5, the V gene TRBV28, with D unresolved. The V gene's germline CDR1 is MDHEN and CDR2 SYDVKM. With 6 bases removed from V and 2 bases from J, the gap between germline ends came to 14 bases. The CDR3 contains 15 residues. Here the CDR3 DNA reads TGTGCCAGCAGCAGGACTCTGAACGGCAATCAGCCCCAGCATTTT. Translating gives CASSRTLNGNQPQHF.